This TCR beta chain was sequenced during a study of T cells after yellow fever vaccination. This clonotype was detected a few times. 5'RACE template switching produced TCR cDNA carrying a universal primer site and UMIs. A single record per CDR3 protein comes from TCRdb applying MiXCR to the 5' RACE reads. This sample has 300,000 to 350,000 distinct CDR3 sequences, with around 10% found just once. The sample in question was CD4+ T cells sorted from PBMCs, obtained 45 days after the yellow fever booster vaccination. The source is a man aged 18 to 30 who received the YFV17D yellow fever vaccine.

CDR3 in DNA: TGCAGTGCTAGAGAAGCAGGCGTCTTTGGTGAAAAACTGTTTTTT. Translation gives CSAREAGVFGEKLFF. V and J are TRBV20-1 and TRBJ1-4; D is undetermined. There are 15 residues in the CDR3. In germline, CDR1 is DFQATT, CDR2 SNEGSKA (reference sequence). Trimming stripped 0 bases from V and 7 bases from J, with 15 bases between.